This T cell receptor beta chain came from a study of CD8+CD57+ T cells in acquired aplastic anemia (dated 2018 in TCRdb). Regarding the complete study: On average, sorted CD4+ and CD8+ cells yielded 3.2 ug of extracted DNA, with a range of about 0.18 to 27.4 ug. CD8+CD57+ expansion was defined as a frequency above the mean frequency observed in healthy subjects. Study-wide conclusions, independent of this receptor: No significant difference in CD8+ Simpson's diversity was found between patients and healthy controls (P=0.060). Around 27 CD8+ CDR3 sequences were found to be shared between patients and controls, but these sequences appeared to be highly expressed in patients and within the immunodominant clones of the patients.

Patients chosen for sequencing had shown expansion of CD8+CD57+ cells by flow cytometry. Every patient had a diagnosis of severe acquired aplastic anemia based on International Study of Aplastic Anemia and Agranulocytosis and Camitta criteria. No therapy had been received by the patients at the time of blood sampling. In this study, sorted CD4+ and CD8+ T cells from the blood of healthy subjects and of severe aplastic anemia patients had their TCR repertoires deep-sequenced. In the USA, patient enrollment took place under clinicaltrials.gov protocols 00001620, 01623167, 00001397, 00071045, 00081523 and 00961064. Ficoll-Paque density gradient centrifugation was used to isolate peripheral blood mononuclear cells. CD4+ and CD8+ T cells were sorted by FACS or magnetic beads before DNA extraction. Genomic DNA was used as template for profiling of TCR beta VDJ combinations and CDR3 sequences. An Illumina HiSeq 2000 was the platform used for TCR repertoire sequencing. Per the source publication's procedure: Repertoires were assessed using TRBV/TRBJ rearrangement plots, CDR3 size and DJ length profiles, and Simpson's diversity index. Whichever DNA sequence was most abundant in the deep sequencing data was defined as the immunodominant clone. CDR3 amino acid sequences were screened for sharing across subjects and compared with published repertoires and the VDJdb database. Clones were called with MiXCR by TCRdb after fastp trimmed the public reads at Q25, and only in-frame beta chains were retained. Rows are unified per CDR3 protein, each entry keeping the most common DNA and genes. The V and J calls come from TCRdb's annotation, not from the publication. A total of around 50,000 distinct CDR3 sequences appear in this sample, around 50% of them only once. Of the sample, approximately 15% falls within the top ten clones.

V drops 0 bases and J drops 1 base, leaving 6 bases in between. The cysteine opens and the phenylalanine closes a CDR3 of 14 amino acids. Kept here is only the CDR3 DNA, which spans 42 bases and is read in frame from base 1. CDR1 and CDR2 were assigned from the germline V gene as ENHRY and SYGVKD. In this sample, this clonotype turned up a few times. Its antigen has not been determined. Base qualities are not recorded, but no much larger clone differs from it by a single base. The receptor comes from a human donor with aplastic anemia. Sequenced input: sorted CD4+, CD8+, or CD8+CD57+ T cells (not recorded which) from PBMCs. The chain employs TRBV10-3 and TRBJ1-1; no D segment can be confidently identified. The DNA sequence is TGTGCCATCAGTGAGTCAATGGGGAACACTGAAGCTTTCTTT. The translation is CAISESMGNTEAFF.